The 5 T cell receptor beta chains below were found in one sample sequenced in a study of control samples from healthy donors and cancer patients. The protocol was immunoSEQ multiplex PCR, while the TCRdb copy is restricted to in-frame clones and leaves out a portion. Here the sample spans about 150,000 clones, approximately 94% being singletons. Sequences were obtained from blood. All receptors derive from a man aged 40-49 years in good health.

This chain connects TRBV3-1 (or the pseudogene TRBV3-2) to TRBJ2-3; D unresolved. This CDR3 has 11 residues. CDR1 is LGHDT and CDR2 is YNNKEL in the germline V gene (reference sequence). V lost 5 bases and J lost 14, with 14 bases in between. The CDR3, as DNA: TGTGCCAGCAGCTACGGCCCCAGTTTGTATTTT. Translation gives CASSYGPSLYF.

The V call is TRBV5-6, the J call TRBJ1-5, with D uncertain. Trimming stripped 0 bases from V and 7 bases from J, with 20 bases between. CDR1 SGHDT and CDR2 YYEEEE come from the germline V gene. The CDR3 contains 17 residues. The DNA of the CDR3 is TGTGCCAGCAGCTTGGCGGGAGCCAGGCCTGCGGGACAGCCCCAGCATTTT. Amino acid sequence: CASSLAGARPAGQPQHF. Together with reference TRBV5-6 and TRBJ1-5, the CDR3 gives the full variable domain: DAGVTQSPTHLIKTRGQQVTLRCSPKSGHDTVSWYQQALGQGPQFIFQYYEEEERQRGNFPDRFSGHQFPNYSSELNVNALLLGDSALYLCASSLAGARPAGQPQHFGDGTRLSIL.

J is TRBJ2-4 and V is TRBV29-1, with 8 bases matching TRBD2. The CDR3 sequence is 11 residues long. From germline, CDR1 is SQVTM and CDR2 ANQGSEA. V lost 5 bases, J lost 15 bases, and 9 bases stayed unmatched. The CDR3 nucleotides read TGCAGCGTTTCTGCAGGGACTAGTTGGTACTTC. Protein: CSVSAGTSWYF.

The chain combines TRBV19 with TRBJ2-6; D is perhaps TRBD1 (6 bases). The CDR3 has 16 amino acids. CDR1 and CDR2 from the germline V gene are LNHDA and SQIVND (reference sequence). V lost 5 bases and J 0 bases, leaving 11 bases between the germline ends. Here the CDR3 reads CASSSPGVSGANVLTF. The CDR3 nucleotides are TGTGCCAGTAGTTCTCCAGGGGTCTCTGGGGCCAACGTCCTGACTTTC.

V usage is TRBV19 and J usage is TRBJ1-1; D might be TRBD1 (5 bases). Trimming removed 5 bases at V and 8 bases at J, with 15 bases between. The CDR3 has 13 amino acids. Germline V lookup: CDR1 LNHDA, CDR2 SQIVND (reference sequence). Written as DNA, the CDR3 is TGTGCCAGTAGTTCCACAGGTTTGTACGAAGCTTTCTTT. It specifies CASSSTGLYEAFF.